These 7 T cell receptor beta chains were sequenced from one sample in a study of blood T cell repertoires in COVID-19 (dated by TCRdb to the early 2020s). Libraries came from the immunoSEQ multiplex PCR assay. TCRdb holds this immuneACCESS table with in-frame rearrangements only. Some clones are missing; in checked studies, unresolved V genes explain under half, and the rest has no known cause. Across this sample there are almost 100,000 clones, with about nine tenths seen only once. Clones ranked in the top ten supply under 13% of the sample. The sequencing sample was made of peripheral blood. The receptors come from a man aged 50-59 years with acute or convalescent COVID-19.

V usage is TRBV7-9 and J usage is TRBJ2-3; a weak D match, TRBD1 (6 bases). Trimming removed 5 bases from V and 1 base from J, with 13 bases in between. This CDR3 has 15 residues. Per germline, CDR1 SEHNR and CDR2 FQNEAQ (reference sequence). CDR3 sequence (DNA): TGTGCCAGCAGCCCGCTGGCAGGGGGCACAGATACGCAGTATTTT. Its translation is CASSPLAGGTDTQYF.

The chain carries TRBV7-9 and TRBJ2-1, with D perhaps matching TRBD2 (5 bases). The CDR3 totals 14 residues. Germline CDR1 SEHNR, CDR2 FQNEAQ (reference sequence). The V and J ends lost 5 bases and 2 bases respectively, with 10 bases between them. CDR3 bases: TGTGCCAGCAGCCCGACTACTACCTACAATGAGCAGTTCTTC. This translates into CASSPTTTYNEQFF.

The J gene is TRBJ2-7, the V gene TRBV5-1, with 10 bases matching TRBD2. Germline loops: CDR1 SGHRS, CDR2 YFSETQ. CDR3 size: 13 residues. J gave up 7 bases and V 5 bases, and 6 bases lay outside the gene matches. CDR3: CASRSSGSGEQYF. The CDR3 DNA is TGCGCCAGCAGATCTAGCGGGAGTGGAGAGCAGTACTTC.

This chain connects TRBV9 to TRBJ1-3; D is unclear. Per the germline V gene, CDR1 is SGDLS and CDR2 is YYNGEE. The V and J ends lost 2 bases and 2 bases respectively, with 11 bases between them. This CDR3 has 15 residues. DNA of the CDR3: TGTGCCAGCAGCGTTTACAGCACGCCTGGAAACACCATATATTTT. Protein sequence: CASSVYSTPGNTIYF.

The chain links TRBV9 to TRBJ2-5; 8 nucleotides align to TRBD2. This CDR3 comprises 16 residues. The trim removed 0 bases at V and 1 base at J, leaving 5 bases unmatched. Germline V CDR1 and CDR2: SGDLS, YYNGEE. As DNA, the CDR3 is TGTGCCAGCAGCGTAGTAGGGAGCGGGAGCCAAGAGACCCAGTACTTC. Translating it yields CASSVVGSGSQETQYF.

The CDR3 DNA follows: TGTGCCAGTAGTATCCTTTACAGGGTCTCGAGTCAGCCCCAGCATTTT. It encodes CASSILYRVSSQPQHF. V is TRBV19 and J is TRBJ1-5; D is possibly TRBD1 (6 bases). CDR3 length: 16 residues. The germline CDR1 and CDR2 sequences are LNHDA and SQIVND (reference sequence). The V and J ends lost 3 bases and 6 bases respectively, with 18 bases between them.

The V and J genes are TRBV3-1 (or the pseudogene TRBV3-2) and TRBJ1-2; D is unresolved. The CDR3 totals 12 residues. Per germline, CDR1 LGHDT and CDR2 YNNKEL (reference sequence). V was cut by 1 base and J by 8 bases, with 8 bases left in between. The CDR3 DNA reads TGTGCCAGCAGCCAAGCCGGTTTGGGCTACACCTTC. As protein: CASSQAGLGYTF.